This section outlines one T cell receptor beta chain sequence together with its context. This CDR3 is also generated by other DNA sequences in the sample. Original methodology: Reference gene primer amplification gave nucleated cell count estimates. Only in-frame clones appear in the TCRdb table, and some are missing; sequencing was by immunoSEQ multiplex PCR. The V and J calls and clone size come from that table; D and trimming were worked out from the DNA. The data contain around 140,000 clones, 75% to 90% of them singletons. The sample comes from a study of blood T cell repertoires in COVID-19. Across the whole study: The samples span acute and convalescent COVID-19 from the United States, Italy and Spain. T cells, B-cell-depleted T cells, or PBMCs provided the cDNA or gDNA that served as material.

CDR3 length equals 14 residues. Deletions cut 5 bases from V and 4 bases from J, with 12 bases between. Germline CDR1 and CDR2: LNHDA and SQIVND (reference sequence). This clonotype was sampled from a man aged 55 to 70 with active or convalescent COVID-19. The source material was peripheral blood. This chain connects TRBV19 to TRBJ2-1, with D perhaps TRBD2 (5 bases). The CDR3: CASSLGSSYNEQFF. The DNA of the CDR3 is TGTGCCAGTAGTTTAGGGAGCAGTTACAATGAGCAGTTCTTC.